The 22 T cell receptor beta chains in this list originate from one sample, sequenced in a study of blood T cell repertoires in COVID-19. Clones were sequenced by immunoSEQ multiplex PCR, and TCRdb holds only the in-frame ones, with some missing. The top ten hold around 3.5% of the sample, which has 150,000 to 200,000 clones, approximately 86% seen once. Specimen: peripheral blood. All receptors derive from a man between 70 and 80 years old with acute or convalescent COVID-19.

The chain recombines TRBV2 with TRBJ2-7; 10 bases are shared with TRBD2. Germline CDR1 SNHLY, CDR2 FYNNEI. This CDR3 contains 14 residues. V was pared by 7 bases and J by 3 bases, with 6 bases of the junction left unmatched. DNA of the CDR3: TGTGCCAGCAAGGGGTCTAGCGGGAGCTACGAGCAGTACTTC. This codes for CASKGSSGSYEQYF. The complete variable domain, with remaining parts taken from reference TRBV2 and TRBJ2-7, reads EPEVTQTPSHQVTQMGQEVILRCVPISNHLYFYWYRQILGQKVEFLVSFYNNEISEKSEIFDDQFSVERPDGSNFTLKIRSTKLEDSAMYFCASKGSSGSYEQYFGPGTRLTVT.

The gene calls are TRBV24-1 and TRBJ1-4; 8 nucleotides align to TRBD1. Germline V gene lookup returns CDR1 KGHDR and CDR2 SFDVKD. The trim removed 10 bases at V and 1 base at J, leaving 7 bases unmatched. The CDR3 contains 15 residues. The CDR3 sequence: CATSLTGGTNEKLFF. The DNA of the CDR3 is TGTGCCACTAGCCTCACAGGGGGAACTAATGAAAAACTGTTTTTT.

CDR3 coding DNA: TGTGCCACCAGCACCCGTAATTCACCCCTCCACTTT. Amino acid sequence: CATSTRNSPLHF. The rearrangement joins TRBV15 to TRBJ1-6; no clear D gene. Trimming removed 4 bases at V and 6 bases at J, with 4 bases between. The CDR3 spans 12 residues. Germline-derived CDR1 and CDR2 are LNHNV and YYDKDF (reference sequence).

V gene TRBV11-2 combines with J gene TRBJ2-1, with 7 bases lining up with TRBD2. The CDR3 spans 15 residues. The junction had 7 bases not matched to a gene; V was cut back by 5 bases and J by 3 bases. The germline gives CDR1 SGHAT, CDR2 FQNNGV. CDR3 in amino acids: CASSRQAGIYNEQFF. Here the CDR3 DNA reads TGTGCCAGCAGCAGACAAGCGGGAATCTACAATGAGCAGTTCTTC.

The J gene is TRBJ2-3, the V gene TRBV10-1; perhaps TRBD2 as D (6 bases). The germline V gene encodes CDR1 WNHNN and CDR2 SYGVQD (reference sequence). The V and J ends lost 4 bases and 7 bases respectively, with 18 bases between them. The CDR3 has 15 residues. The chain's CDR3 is CASSGLASDFYTQYF. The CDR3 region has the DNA TGCGCCAGCAGTGGCCTGGCTAGCGATTTTTATACGCAGTATTTT.

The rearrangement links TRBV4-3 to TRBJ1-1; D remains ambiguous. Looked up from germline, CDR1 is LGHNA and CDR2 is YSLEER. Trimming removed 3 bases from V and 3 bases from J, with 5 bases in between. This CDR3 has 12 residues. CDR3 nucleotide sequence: TGCGCCAGCAGCCAGAGGGACACTGAAGCTTTCTTT. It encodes CASSQRDTEAFF.

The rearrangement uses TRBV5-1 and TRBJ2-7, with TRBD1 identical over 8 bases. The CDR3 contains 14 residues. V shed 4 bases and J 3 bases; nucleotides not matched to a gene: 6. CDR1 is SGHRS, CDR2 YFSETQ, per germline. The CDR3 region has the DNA TGCGCCAGCAGCGCTACCACAGGGGGCTACGAGCAGTACTTC. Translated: CASSATTGGYEQYF.

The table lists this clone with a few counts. The CDR3 bases are TGTGCCAGCAGCGTCCGGGACATCTATGGCTACACCTTC. It translates to CASSVRDIYGYTF. The chain links TRBV6-5 to TRBJ1-2, with D perhaps TRBD1 (6 bases). CDR1 and CDR2 from the germline V gene are MNHEY and SVGAGI. V was cut by 6 bases and J by 4 bases, with 12 bases left in between. There are 13 residues in the CDR3.

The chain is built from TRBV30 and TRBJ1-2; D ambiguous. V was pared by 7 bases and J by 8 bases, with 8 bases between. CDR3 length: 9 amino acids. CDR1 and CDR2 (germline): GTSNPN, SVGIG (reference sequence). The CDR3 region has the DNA TGTGCCTCCGGTCCAGGCTACACCTTC. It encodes CASGPGYTF.

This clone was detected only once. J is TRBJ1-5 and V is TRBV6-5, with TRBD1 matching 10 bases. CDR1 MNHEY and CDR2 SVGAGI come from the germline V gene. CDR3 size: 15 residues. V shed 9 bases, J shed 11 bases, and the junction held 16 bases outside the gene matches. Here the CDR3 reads CASSIGQGDPEAQHF. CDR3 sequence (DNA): TGTGCCAGTTCTATCGGACAGGGGGACCCAGAGGCCCAGCATTTT.

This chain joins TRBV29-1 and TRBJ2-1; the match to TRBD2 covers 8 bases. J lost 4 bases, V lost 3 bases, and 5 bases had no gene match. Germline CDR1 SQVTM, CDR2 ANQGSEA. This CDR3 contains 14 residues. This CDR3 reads CSVEWVAGYNEQFF. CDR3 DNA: TGCAGCGTTGAGTGGGTAGCGGGGTACAATGAGCAGTTCTTC.

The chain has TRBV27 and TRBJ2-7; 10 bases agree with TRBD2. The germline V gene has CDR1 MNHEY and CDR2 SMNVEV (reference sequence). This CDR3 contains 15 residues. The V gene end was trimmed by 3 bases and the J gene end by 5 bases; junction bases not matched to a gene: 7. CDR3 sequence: CASSFGLAGDHEQYF. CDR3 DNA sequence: TGTGCCAGCAGTTTTGGCCTAGCGGGAGACCACGAGCAGTACTTC.

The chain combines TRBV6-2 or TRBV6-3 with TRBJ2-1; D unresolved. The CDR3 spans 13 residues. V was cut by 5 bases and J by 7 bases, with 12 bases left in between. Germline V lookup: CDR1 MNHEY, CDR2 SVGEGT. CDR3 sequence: CASSLIQVNEQFF. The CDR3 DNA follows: TGTGCCAGCAGTCTTATCCAGGTAAATGAGCAGTTCTTC.

The CDR3 nucleotides are TGTGCCAGCAGAGCCGGGACAGGGGACACAGATACGCAGTATTTT. It encodes CASRAGTGDTDTQYF. V gene TRBV5-4 combines with J gene TRBJ2-3; 10 nucleotides align to TRBD1. Germline CDR1 reads SGHNT; CDR2 reads YYREEE (reference sequence). The J segment lost 2 bases and the V segment lost 5 bases, leaving 5 bases of the junction unmatched. The CDR3 is made up of 15 amino acids.

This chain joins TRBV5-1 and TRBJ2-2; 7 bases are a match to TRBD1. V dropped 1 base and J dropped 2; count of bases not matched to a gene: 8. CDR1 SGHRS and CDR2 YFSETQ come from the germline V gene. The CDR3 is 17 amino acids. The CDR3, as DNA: TGCGCCAGCAGCTTGACCAGGGACAGACATAACACCGGGGAGCTGTTTTTT. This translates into CASSLTRDRHNTGELFF.

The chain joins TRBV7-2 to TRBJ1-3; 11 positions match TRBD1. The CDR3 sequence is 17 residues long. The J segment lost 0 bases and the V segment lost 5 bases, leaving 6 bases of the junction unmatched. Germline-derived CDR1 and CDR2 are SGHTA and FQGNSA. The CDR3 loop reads CASSLGQGAYSGNTIYF. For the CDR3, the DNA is TGTGCCAGCAGCCTAGGACAGGGGGCTTACTCTGGAAACACCATATATTTT.

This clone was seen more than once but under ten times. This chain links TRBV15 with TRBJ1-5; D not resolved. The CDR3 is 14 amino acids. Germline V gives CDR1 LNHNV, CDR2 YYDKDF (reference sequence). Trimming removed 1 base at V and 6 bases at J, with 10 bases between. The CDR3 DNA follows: TGTGCCACCAGCAGAGCCCTCGGGAGTCAGCCCCAGCATTTT. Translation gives CATSRALGSQPQHF.

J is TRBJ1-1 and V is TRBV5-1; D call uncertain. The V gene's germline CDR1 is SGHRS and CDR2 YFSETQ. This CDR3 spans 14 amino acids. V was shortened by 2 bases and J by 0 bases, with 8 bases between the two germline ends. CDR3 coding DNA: TGCGCCAGCAGCTTACCTAATATGAACACTGAAGCTTTCTTT. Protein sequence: CASSLPNMNTEAFF.

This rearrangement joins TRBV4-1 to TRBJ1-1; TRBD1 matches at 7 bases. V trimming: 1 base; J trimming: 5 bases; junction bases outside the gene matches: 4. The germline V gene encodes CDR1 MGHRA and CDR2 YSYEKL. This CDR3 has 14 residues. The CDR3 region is CASSQVTGETEAFF. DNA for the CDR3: TGCGCCAGCAGCCAAGTAACAGGGGAAACTGAAGCTTTCTTT.

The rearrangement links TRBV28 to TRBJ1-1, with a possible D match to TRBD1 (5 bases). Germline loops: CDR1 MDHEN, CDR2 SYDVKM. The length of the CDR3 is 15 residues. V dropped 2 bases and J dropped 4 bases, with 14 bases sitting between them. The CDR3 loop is CASSLISGPATEAFF. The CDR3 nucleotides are TGTGCCAGCAGTTTAATCTCAGGGCCGGCCACTGAAGCTTTCTTT.

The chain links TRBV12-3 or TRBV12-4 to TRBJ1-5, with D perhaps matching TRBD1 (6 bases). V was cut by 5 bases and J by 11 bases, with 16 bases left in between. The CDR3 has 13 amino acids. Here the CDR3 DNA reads TGTGCCAGCAGTAGACAGGTTCCCGAGTCCCAGCATTTT. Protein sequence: CASSRQVPESQHF.

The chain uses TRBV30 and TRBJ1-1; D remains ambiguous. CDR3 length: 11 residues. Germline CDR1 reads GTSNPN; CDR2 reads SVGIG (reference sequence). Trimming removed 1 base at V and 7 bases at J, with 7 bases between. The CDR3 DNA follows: TGTGCCTGGAGTGGGGCGGGTGAAGCTTTCTTT. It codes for CAWSGAGEAFF.